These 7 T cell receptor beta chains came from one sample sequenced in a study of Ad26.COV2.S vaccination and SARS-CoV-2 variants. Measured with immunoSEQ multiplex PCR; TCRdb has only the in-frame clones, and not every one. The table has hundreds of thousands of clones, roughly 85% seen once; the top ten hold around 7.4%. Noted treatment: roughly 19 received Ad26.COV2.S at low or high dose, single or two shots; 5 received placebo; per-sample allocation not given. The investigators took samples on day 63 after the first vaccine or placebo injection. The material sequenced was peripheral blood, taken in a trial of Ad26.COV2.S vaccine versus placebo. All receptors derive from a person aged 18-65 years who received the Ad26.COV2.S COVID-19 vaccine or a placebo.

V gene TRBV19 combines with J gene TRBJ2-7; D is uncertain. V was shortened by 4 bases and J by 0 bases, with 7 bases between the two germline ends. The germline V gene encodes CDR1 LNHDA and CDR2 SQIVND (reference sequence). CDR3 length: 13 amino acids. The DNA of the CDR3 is TGTGCCAGTAGTAACAGAAACTCCTACGAGCAGTACTTC. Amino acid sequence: CASSNRNSYEQYF.

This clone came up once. The CDR3 nucleotides read TGTGCCAGCAGCTTAGAAAGACTAGCGGGGCCCGGGGCAGATACGCAGTATTTT. It encodes CASSLERLAGPGADTQYF. The chain combines TRBV11-3 with TRBJ2-3; the match to TRBD2 covers 11 bases. The J segment lost 4 bases and the V segment lost 0 bases, leaving 9 bases of the junction unmatched. The CDR3 extends over 18 amino acids. The V gene's germline CDR1 is SGHNT and CDR2 YENEEA.

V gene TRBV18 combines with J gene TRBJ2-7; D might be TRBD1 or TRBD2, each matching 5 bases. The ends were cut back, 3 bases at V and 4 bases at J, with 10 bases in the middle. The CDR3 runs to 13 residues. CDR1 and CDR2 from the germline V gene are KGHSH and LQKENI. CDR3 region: CASSPTRTYEQYF. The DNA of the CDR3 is TGTGCCAGCTCACCTACTAGGACATACGAGCAGTACTTC.

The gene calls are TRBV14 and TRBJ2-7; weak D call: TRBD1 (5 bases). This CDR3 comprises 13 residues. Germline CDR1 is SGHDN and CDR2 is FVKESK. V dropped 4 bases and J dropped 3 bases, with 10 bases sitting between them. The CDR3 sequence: CASSRQNLYEQYF. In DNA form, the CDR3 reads TGTGCCAGCAGCCGACAGAACCTCTACGAGCAGTACTTC.

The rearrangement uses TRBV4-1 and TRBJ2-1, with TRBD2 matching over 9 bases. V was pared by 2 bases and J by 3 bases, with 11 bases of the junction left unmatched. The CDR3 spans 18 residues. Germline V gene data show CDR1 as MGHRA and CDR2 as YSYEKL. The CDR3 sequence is CASSQTPFLAGYYNEQFF. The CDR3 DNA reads TGCGCCAGCAGCCAAACGCCTTTTCTAGCGGGGTACTACAATGAGCAGTTCTTC.

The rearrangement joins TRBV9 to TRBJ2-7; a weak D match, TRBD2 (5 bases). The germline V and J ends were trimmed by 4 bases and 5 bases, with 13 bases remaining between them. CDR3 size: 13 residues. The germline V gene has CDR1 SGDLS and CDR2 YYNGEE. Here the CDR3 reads CASSFREYHEQYF. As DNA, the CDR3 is TGTGCCAGCAGCTTTAGGGAGTACCACGAGCAGTACTTC.

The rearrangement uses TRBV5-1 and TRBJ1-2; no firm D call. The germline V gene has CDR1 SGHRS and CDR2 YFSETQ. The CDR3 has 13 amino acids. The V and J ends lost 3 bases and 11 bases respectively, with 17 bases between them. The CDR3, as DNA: TGCGCCAGCAGCTCCCGGGATCCTTGGAGATACACCTTC. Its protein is CASSSRDPWRYTF.